Listed below are T cell receptor beta chains from one sample, sequenced in a study of cytomegalovirus exposure and HLA in healthy donors. The protocol was immunoSEQ multiplex PCR, while the TCRdb copy is restricted to in-frame clones and leaves out a portion. The table lists 170,000 or so clones, about 85% of them singletons. The specimen sequenced was PBMCs. The receptors derive from a male donor in good health and CMV-seropositive. The CDR3 runs from the conserved cysteine through the conserved F or W. D genes are given only for firm matches.

.	TRBV6-5	CASSYSGQGVNTEAFF
.	TRBV27	CASSLRGGMIYGYTF
.	TRBV2	CATSGPGNTIYF
TRBD2	TRBV7-2	CASSLGTSGGQFF
TRBD1	TRBV29-1	CSVGTGANTGELFF
.	TRBV28	CASSFSSADTQYF
.	TRBV5-8	CASSDRQMAGEQYF
.	TRBV30	CAWSPSSAEAFF
TRBD1	TRBV19	CASSPRRQGEVGQHF
.	TRBV10-3	CAISETDSNQPQHF
TRBD2	TRBV29-1	CSVDGSGRGNEQFF
.	TRBV7-9	CASSLGGGYEQYF
.	TRBV19	CASSSLTVTNTEAFF
TRBD2	TRBV6-5	CASSRWTSGYEQYF
.	TRBV10-3	CAISFGADRTDTQYF
.	TRBV7-9	CASGRGREKLFF
TRBD2	TRBV2	CASRRTSGRGNYNEQFF
TRBD2	TRBV27	CASSPSGRAREQYF
.	TRBV7-2	CASSFVGGRDGGGYTF
TRBD2	TRBV6-1	CASSGGGGSGSTYTGELFF
.	TRBV11-3	CASSLDGGSTDTQYF
TRBD1	TRBV6-1	CASRDRGKDNQPQHF
.	TRBV5-1	CASSLATGLGETQYF
.	TRBV4-2	CASSQAGAPREQYF
TRBD1	TRBV27	CASSVGQGYGYTF
TRBD2	TRBV11-3	CASSRRLAGEGNNEQFF
.	TRBV18	CASSPPVATSYEQYF
.	TRBV19	CASSIGSGHTDTQYF
TRBD1	TRBV28	CASSPSTGGQQPQHF
TRBD1	TRBV29-1	CSVATGGIETQYF
.	TRBV7-2	CASSLVDILTTTDTQYF
TRBD2	TRBV9	CASSELAGATGEQFF
TRBD2	TRBV4-3	CASSQEGLAGVNEQFF
.	TRBV11-2	CASSSTGTLEEQYF
.	TRBV29-1	CSVADSSTDTQYF
.	TRBV7-9	CASSSHTGLMNTEAFF
TRBD2	TRBV7-2	CASSPAVAGVEQYF
.	TRBV15	CATSRDRAGGASSYNEQFF
.	TRBV29-1	CSVEDRINEQYF
TRBD1	TRBV27	CASRLDRASYNEQFF
.	TRBV2	CASSEGQEGHQPQHF
.	TRBV6-5	CASSYASRQFF
TRBD2	TRBV7-9	CASIGLAVYNEQFF
TRBD2	TRBV19	CASSMGGLAASYEQYF
.	TRBV5-1	CASREVGATDTQYF
.	TRBV5-4	CASSYRDNRHEQYF
.	TRBV10-3	CAVGQNSPLHF
TRBD2	TRBV5-1	CASSRGLAENTGELFF
.	TRBV12-2	CATSPGEPTGELFF
TRBD1	TRBV6-1	CASTLLQGALYEQYF
TRBD1	TRBV4-2	CVSSQEQGGSQPQHF
.	TRBV28	CASRLGGGLYNEQFF
.	TRBV6-5	CASSIGQYTDTQYF
.	TRBV30	CAWLPGHGYNEQFF
TRBD2	TRBV29-1	CSVITLAGDHTGELFF
TRBD2	TRBV9	CASSVEGGPQETQYF
.	TRBV30	CAWRGRQVGSGNTIYF
.	TRBV5-5	CASSLRSRGIGTEAFF
TRBD2	TRBV2	CATGLAGGYQETQYF
TRBD1	TRBV4-1	CASSQVLTGQNSPLHF